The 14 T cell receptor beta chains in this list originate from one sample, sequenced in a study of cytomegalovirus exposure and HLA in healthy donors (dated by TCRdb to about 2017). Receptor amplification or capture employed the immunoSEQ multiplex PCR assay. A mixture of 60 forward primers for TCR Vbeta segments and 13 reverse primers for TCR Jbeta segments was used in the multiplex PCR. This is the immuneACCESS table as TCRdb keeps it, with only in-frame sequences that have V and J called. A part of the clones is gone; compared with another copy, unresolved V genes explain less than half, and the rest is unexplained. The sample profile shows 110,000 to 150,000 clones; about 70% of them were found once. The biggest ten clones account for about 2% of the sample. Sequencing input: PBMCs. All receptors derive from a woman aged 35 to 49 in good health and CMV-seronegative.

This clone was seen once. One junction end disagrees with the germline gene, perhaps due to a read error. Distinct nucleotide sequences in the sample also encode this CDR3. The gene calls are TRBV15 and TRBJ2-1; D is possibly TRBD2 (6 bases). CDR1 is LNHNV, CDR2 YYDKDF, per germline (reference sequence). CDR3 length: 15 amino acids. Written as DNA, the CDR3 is TGTGCCACCAGTAGAGATCGGGCGGGGTCAAATGAGCAGTTCTTC. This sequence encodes CATSRDRAGSNEQFF.

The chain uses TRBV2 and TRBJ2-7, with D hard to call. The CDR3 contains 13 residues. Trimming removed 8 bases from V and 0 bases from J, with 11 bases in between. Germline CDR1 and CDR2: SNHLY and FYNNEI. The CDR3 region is CASVPSSSYEQYF. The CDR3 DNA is TGTGCCAGCGTCCCATCGAGCTCCTACGAGCAGTACTTC.

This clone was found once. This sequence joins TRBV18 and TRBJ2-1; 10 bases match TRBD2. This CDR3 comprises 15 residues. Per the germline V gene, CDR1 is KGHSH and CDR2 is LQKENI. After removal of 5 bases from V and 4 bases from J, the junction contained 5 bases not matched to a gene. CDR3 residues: CASSSTSGDYNEQFF. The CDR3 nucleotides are TGTGCCAGCTCAAGTACTAGCGGGGATTACAATGAGCAGTTCTTC.

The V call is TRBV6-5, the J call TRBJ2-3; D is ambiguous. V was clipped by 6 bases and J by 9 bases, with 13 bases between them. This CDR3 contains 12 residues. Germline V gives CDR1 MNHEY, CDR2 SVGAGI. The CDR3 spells CASSSDDRTQYF. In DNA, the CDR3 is TGTGCCAGCAGCTCTGATGATAGAACGCAGTATTTT.

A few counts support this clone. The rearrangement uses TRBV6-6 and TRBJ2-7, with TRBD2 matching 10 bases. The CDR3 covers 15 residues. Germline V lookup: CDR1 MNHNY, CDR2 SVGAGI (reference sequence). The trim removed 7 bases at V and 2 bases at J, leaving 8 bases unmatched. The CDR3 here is CASTNLAGATYEQYF. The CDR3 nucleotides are TGTGCCAGCACCAACCTAGCGGGAGCCACCTACGAGCAGTACTTC.

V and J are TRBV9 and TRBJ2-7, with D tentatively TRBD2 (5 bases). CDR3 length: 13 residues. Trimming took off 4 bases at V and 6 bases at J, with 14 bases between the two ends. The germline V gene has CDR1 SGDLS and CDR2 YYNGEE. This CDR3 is CASSIFLGGEQYF. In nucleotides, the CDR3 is TGTGCCAGCAGCATTTTCCTAGGAGGCGAGCAGTACTTC.

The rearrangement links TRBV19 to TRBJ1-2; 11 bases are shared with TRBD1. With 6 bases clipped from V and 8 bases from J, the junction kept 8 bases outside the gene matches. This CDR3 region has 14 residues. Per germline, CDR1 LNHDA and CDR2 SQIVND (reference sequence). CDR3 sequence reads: CASRGQGALGGYTF. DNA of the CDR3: TGTGCCAGTAGAGGACAGGGGGCTTTGGGCGGCTACACCTTC.

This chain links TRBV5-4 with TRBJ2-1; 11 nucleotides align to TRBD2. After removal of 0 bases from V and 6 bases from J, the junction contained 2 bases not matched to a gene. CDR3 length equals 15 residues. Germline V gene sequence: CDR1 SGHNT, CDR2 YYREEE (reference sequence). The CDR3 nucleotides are TGTGCCAGCAGCTTGGGACTAGCGGGAAGCAATGAGCAGTTCTTC. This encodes CASSLGLAGSNEQFF.

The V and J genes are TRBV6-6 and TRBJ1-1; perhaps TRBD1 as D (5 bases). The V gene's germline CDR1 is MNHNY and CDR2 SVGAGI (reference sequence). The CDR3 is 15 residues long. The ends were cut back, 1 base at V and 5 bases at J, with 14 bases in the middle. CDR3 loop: CASSYLEGTKTEAFF. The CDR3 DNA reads TGTGCCAGCAGTTACTTGGAGGGGACGAAAACTGAAGCTTTCTTT.

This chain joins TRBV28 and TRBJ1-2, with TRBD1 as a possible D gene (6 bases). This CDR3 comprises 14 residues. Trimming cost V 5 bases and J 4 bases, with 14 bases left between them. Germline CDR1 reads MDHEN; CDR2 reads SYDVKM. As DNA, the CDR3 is TGTGCCAGCAGTCCTCACAGGGCCCTCTATGGCTACACCTTC. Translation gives CASSPHRALYGYTF.

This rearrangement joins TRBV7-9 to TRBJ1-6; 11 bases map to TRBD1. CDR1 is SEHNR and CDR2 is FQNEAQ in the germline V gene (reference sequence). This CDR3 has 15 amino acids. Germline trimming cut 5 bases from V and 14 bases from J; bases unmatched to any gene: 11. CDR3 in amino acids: CASSPYGTGGGTLHF. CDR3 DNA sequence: TGTGCCAGCAGCCCCTATGGGACAGGGGGTGGAACCCTCCACTTT.

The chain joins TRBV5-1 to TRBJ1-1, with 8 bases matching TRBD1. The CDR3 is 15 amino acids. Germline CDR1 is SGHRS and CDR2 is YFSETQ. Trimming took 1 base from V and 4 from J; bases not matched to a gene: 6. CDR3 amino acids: CASSLTGGEGTEAFF. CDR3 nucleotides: TGCGCCAGCAGCTTGACAGGGGGAGAGGGCACTGAAGCTTTCTTT.

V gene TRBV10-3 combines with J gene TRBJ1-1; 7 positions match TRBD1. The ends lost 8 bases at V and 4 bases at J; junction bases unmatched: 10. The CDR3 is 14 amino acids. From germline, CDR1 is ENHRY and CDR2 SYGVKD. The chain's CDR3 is CAIGTAGRGTEAFF. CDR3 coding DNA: TGTGCCATCGGGACAGCGGGTAGGGGCACTGAAGCTTTCTTT.

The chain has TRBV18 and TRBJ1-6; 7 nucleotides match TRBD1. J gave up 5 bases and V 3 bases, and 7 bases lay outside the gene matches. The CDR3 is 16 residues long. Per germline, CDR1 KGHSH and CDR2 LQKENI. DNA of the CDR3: TGTGCCAGCTCACCTATCGGGACAGACAATAATTCACCCCTCCACTTT. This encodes CASSPIGTDNNSPLHF.